This is a list of T cell receptor beta chains from one sample in a study of CD8+ T cells in alopecia areata. TCRdb keeps only in-frame clones here, not all; method: immunoSEQ multiplex PCR. Here the sample spans 110,000 or so clones, 50% to 75% being singletons. The input for sequencing was CD8+ T cells sorted from blood, taken at week 4, from a patient treated with tofacitinib. These receptors all come from a human donor with alopecia areata. CDR3s include the opening cysteine and the closing phenylalanine or tryptophan. The D gene is left open where the match is weak. Rows give clone size only sometimes, using once, few, many, or a class for an expanded clone.

V	size	J	D	DNA	CDR3
TRBV29-1	-	TRBJ1-4	TRBD1	TGCAGCGCCACGGGACAGGGTTCTGAAAAACTGTTTTTT	CSATGQGSEKLFF
TRBV30	-	TRBJ2-7	-	TGTGCCTGGAGTGAACGGACCTACGAGCAGTACTTC	CAWSERTYEQYF
TRBV12-5	-	TRBJ1-1	-	TGTGCTAGTGGTTTGTGGGGGGGTCGGTCTGAAGCTTTCTTT	CASGLWGGRSEAFF
TRBV29-1	-	TRBJ2-7	TRBD2	TGCAGCGTTGCCGGGGGGACGGAGGGCTACGAGCAGTACTTC	CSVAGGTEGYEQYF
TRBV25-1	-	TRBJ2-7	-	TGTGCCAGCTCCCCTCAAGGAGTCCAGCAGTACTTC	CASSPQGVQQYF
TRBV6-5	-	TRBJ2-5	-	TGTGCCAGCAGCCCTTGGGACTTCCAAGAGACCCAGTACTTC	CASSPWDFQETQYF
TRBV4-3	few	TRBJ1-1	TRBD1	TGCGCCAGCAGCCAAGGACAGGGGGCTTCCACTGAAGCTTTCTTT	CASSQGQGASTEAFF
TRBV2	-	TRBJ2-5	TRBD1	TGTGCCAGCAGTGAAAGGGACAGGGGGAGAGCCCGAGAGACCCAGTACTTC	CASSERDRGRARETQYF
TRBV18	few	TRBJ2-1	TRBD2	TGTGCCAGCTCAGTGGCGCGCGGGGGAGGGTCCTACAATGAGCAGTTCTTC	CASSVARGGGSYNEQFF
TRBV27	-	TRBJ2-1	-	TGTGCCAGCAGTTTATACAATGAGCAGTTCTTC	CASSLYNEQFF
TRBV27	-	TRBJ2-7	-	TGTGCCAGCAGCTCATGGGGGAACTCCTACGAGCAGTACTTC	CASSSWGNSYEQYF
TRBV29-1	once	TRBJ1-1	-	TGCAGCGTTGAACCCTTCTCTAACACTGAAGCTTTCTTT	CSVEPFSNTEAFF
TRBV19	-	TRBJ1-5	-	TGTGCCAGTAGTCAAGGCCAGGCGGGTCAGCCCCAGCATTTT	CASSQGQAGQPQHF
TRBV9	-	TRBJ2-7	-	TGTGCCAGCAGCGAGTACCCCGAGAGAGACTACGAGCAGTACTTC	CASSEYPERDYEQYF
TRBV30	-	TRBJ2-3	-	TGTGCCTGGCAGGGTGAAGGTGGGACCCTTAACACAGATACGCAGTATTTT	CAWQGEGGTLNTDTQYF
TRBV7-9	once	TRBJ1-2	-	TGTGCCAGCAGCCCACAGGGAGCCAAGAGTGGCTACACCTTC	CASSPQGAKSGYTF
TRBV15	-	TRBJ2-6	-	TGTGCCACCAGCAGAGTCAGTAGGGATGGGGTCCCTGGGGCCAACGTCCTGACTTTC	CATSRVSRDGVPGANVLTF
TRBV5-1	-	TRBJ2-7	-	TGCGCCAGCAGCTTGAGCCTGGGAAACGAGCAGTACTTC	CASSLSLGNEQYF
TRBV29-1	-	TRBJ2-7	TRBD2	TGCAGCGTCGAAGGACTAGTCCCCCACGAGCAGTACTTC	CSVEGLVPHEQYF
TRBV29-1	few	TRBJ1-1	-	TGCAGCGTTCAAGGTGGGGGAATGAACACTGAAGCTTTCTTT	CSVQGGGMNTEAFF
TRBV2	-	TRBJ2-7	-	TGTGCCAACTCTGACAGCCCCTCCTACGAGCAGTACTTC	CANSDSPSYEQYF
TRBV6-5	-	TRBJ2-7	-	TGTGCCAGCAGTTACTCGCCAAGGACATCCTCCTACGAGCAGTACTTC	CASSYSPRTSSYEQYF